Listed below are T cell receptor beta chains from one sample, sequenced in a study of blood T cells in healthy people across ages. One entry per CDR3 protein results from TCRdb running MiXCR on the 5' RACE reads. The sample consists of roughly 800,000 distinct CDR3 sequences, about 26% of them appearing once. In addition, the sample was reused for a study of T cells of mothers and their children.

Sequenced sample: blood. The origin of the receptors is a boy aged 10-17 years in good health. CDR3s include the opening cysteine and the closing phenylalanine or tryptophan. Fields, in order: D gene, J gene, clone size, V gene, CDR3 DNA, CDR3 protein. A D gene is named only where the DNA matches it firmly. The listing skips clone size in some rows; elsewhere it reads once, few, many or a size class.

>-|TRBJ2-5|-|TRBV7-9
TGTGCCAGGCATCAAGAGACCCAGTACTTC
CARHQETQYF
>-|TRBJ2-3|-|TRBV16
TGTGCCAGCAGCCAAGATGTAGGTCCTCATACGCAGTATTTT
CASSQDVGPHTQYF
>TRBD1|TRBJ2-3|few|TRBV10-1
TGCGCCAGCGGAGGACAGGGTGCAGATACGCAGTATTTT
CASGGQGADTQYF
>-|TRBJ2-1|-|TRBV5-1
TGCGCCAGTAGAATCTCCCCCAATTCTGAGCAGTTCTTC
CASRISPNSEQFF
>-|TRBJ1-1|-|TRBV5-1
TGCGCCAGCAGCGACGGGGCACGGGGGGCTGAAGCTTTCTTT
CASSDGARGAEAFF
>-|TRBJ2-5|-|TRBV27
TGTGCCAGCAGTTTATCGGATTCAGGGTTTAGGGGGACCCAGTACTTC
CASSLSDSGFRGTQYF
>TRBD2|TRBJ2-5|-|TRBV7-6
TGTGCCAGCAGCTTACTAGCGGGGGCCTTCACGGGGGAGACCCAGTACTTC
CASSLLAGAFTGETQYF
>TRBD1|TRBJ1-1|-|TRBV5-1
TGCGCCAGCAGCTTGGGTAAATTTGGCAGGGGGCACGCTGAAGCTTTCTTT
CASSLGKFGRGHAEAFF
>-|TRBJ2-4|-|TRBV27
TGTGCCAGCAGTATTAAGCTGACCTTAGCCAAAAACATTCAGTACTTC
CASSIKLTLAKNIQYF
>-|TRBJ1-2|-|TRBV13
TGTGCCAGCAGCCCTCAGGGAACGGACTCTCACTATGGCTACACCTTC
CASSPQGTDSHYGYTF
>-|TRBJ2-5|few|TRBV12-3/TRBV12-4
TGTGCCAGCAGCGATAACAGGGTAGGCCAAGAGACCCAGTACTTC
CASSDNRVGQETQYF
>-|TRBJ1-5|few|TRBV10-3
TGTGCCATCAGTGCTGGAGAGGATCAGCCCCAGCATTTT
CAISAGEDQPQHF
>-|TRBJ2-1|few|TRBV6-1
TGTGCCAGCAGTTCCTACAGGGCGTCGGGGAATGAGCAGTTCTTC
CASSSYRASGNEQFF
>-|TRBJ2-5|-|TRBV25-1
TGTGCCAGCAGAATCAGTGAGACCCAGTACTTC
CASRISETQYF
>-|TRBJ2-5|few|TRBV30
TGTGCCAGGGGGGCAGGGTACCAAGAGACCCAGTACTTC
CARGAGYQETQYF
>-|TRBJ1-2|few|TRBV12-3/TRBV12-4
TGTGCCAGCAGCCGAGTAGTAGGGGCGGGGAACTATGGCTACACCTTC
CASSRVVGAGNYGYTF
>-|TRBJ1-2|few|TRBV11-2
TGTGCCAGCAGCTCTGGCGGGCTCTATGGCTACACCTTC
CASSSGGLYGYTF
>-|TRBJ1-2|-|TRBV3-1
TGTGCCAGCAGCCCCCGACCGAACTATGGCTACACCTTC
CASSPRPNYGYTF
>-|TRBJ1-2|few|TRBV12-3/TRBV12-4
TGTGCCAGCAGTTCCCTACCAGGGACGGTAAACTATGGCTACACCTTC
CASSSLPGTVNYGYTF
>-|TRBJ2-2|-|TRBV6-4
TGTGCCAGCAGTTCTCCGGGACTTAACACCGGGGAGCTGTTTTTT
CASSSPGLNTGELFF
>-|TRBJ2-3|-|TRBV19
TGTGCCAGTAGTATAGACCCGCCAGGGAGCGGCACAGATACGCAGTATTTT
CASSIDPPGSGTDTQYF
>TRBD1|TRBJ2-5|-|TRBV6-1
TGTGCCAGCAGCGGACAGGGGGCGCGGTATGGAGAGACCCAGTACTTC
CASSGQGARYGETQYF
>-|TRBJ1-2|few|TRBV27
TGTGCCAGCAGTTTTGAGGGCGACTATGGCTACACCTTC
CASSFEGDYGYTF
>-|TRBJ1-5|-|TRBV6-2/TRBV6-3
TGTGCCAGCAGTTCGGAGGGATTCCAAGAGCTCCAGCATTTT
CASSSEGFQELQHF